Described below is a single T cell receptor (beta chain) sequence and its context. This specimen comes from a study of blood T cell repertoires in COVID-19. Study context: Sites in the United States, Italy and Spain provided acute and convalescent COVID-19 samples.

This CDR3 is built from 12 residues. From germline, CDR1 is MNHEY and CDR2 SVGAGI. With 5 bases clipped from V and 8 bases from J, the junction kept 3 bases outside the gene matches. Here immunoSEQ multiplex PCR was the method, and the copy in TCRdb shows in-frame clones only, minus some. The repertoire holds about 190,000 clones, around nine tenths seen once, with approximately 2.5% in the top ten. The V gene is TRBV6-5, the J gene TRBJ1-1; the match to TRBD1 covers 9 bases. The receptor's source is a middle-aged man with active or convalescent COVID-19. Sequencing was done on a sample of peripheral blood. The CDR3 reads CASSTGQGEAFF. As DNA, the CDR3 is TGTGCCAGCAGTACGGGACAGGGCGAAGCTTTCTTT.